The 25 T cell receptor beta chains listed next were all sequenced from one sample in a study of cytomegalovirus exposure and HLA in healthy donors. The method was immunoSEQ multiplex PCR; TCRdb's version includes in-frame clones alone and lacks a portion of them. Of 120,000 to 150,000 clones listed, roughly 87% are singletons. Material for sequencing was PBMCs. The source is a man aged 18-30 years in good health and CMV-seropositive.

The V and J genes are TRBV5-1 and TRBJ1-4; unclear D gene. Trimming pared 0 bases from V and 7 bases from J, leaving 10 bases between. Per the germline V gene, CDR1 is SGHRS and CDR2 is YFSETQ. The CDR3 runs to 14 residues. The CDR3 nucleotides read TGCGCCAGCAGCTTGGGCCATGAGGGTGAAAAACTGTTTTTT. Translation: CASSLGHEGEKLFF.

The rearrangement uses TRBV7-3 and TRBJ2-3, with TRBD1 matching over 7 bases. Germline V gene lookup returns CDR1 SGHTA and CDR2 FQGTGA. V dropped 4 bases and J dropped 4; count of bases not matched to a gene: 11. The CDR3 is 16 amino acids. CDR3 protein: CASSSGDRKGADTQYF. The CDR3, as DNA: TGTGCCAGCAGCTCCGGGGACAGAAAGGGCGCAGATACGCAGTATTTT.

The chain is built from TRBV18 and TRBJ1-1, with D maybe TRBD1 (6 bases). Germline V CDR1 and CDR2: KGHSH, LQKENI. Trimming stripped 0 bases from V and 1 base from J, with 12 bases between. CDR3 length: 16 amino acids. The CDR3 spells CASSPPRGGGNTEAFF. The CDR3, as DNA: TGTGCCAGCTCACCACCCCGAGGGGGGGGGAACACTGAAGCTTTCTTT. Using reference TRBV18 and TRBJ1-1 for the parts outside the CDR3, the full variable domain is NAGVMQNPRHLVRRRGQEARLRCSPMKGHSHVYWYRQLPEEGLKFMVYLQKENIIDESGMPKERFSAEFPKEGPSILRIQQVVRGDSAAYFCASSPPRGGGNTEAFFGQGTRLTVV.

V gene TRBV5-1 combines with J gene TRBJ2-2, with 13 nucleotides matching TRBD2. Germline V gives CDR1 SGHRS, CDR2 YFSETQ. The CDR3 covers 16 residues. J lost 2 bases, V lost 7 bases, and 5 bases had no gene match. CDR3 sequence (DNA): TGCGCCAGCCGTGGACTAGCGGGAGTTAACACCGGGGAGCTGTTTTTT. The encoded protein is CASRGLAGVNTGELFF.

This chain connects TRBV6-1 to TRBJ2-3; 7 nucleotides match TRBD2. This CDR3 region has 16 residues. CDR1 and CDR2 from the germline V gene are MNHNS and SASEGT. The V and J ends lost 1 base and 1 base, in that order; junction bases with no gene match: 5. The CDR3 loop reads CASSEGGGGGTDTQYF. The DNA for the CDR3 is TGTGCCAGCAGTGAAGGGGGTGGGGGGGGCACAGATACGCAGTATTTT.

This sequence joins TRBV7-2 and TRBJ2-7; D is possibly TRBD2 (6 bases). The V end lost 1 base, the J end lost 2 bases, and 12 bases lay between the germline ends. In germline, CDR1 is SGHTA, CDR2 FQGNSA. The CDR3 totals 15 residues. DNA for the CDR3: TGTGCCAGCAGCTTAGTTGGAGGGTTGCCCTACGAGCAGTACTTC. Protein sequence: CASSLVGGLPYEQYF.

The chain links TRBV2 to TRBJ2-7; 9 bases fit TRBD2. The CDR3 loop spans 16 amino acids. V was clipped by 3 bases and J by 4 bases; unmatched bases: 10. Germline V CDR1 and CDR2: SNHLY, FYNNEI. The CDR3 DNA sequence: TGTGCCAGCAGTGATGGTGCTAGCGGGACAATTTACGAGCAGTACTTC. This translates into CASSDGASGTIYEQYF.

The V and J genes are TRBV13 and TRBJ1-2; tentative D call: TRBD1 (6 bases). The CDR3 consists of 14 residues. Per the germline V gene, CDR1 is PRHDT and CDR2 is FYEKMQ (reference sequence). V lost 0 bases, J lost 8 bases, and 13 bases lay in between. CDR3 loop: CASSLGQGEYGYTF. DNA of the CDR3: TGTGCCAGCAGCTTAGGACAGGGAGAGTACGGCTACACCTTC.

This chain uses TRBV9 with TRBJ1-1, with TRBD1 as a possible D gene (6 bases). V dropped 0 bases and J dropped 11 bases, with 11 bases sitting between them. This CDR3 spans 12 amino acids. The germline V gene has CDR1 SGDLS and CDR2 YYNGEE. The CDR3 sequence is CASSVAGGPAFF. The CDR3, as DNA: TGTGCCAGCAGCGTAGCGGGGGGCCCGGCTTTCTTT.

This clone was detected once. The DNA for the CDR3 is TGTGCCAGCAGCTTGTCGGTTCAGGGGGTTGAAGCTTTCTTT. Translating it yields CASSLSVQGVEAFF. The rearrangement links TRBV5-6 to TRBJ1-1; 7 bases align to TRBD1. With 1 base clipped from V and 7 bases from J, the junction kept 7 bases outside the gene matches. The CDR3 contains 14 residues. Germline assignment: CDR1 SGHDT and CDR2 YYEEEE.

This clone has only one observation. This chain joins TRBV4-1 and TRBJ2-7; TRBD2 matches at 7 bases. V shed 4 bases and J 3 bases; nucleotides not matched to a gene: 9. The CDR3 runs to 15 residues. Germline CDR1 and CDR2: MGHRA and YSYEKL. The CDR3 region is CASSRGGREIYEQYF. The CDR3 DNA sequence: TGCGCCAGCAGCCGCGGAGGGCGGGAGATCTACGAGCAGTACTTC.

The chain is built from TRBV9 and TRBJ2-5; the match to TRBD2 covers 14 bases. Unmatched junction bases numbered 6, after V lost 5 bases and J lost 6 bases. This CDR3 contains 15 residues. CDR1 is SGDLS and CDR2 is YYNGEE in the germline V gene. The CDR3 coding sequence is TGTGCCAGCAGTGCGACTAGCGGGGGGGCTCAGACCCAGTACTTC. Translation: CASSATSGGAQTQYF.

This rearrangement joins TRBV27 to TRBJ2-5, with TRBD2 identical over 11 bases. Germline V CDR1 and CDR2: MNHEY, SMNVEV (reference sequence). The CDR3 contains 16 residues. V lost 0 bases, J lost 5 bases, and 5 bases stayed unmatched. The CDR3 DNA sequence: TGTGCCAGCAGTTTATCGCCTAGCGGGGGGTGGGAGACCCAGTACTTC. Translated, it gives CASSLSPSGGWETQYF.

The DNA for the CDR3 is TGTGCCAGCAGCTTAGGGAGGACGAATGCTTTAGCCAAAAACATTCAGTACTTC. Amino acids: CASSLGRTNALAKNIQYF. The gene calls are TRBV11-2 and TRBJ2-4; D is possibly TRBD2 (5 bases). The CDR3 has 18 residues. Per germline, CDR1 SGHAT and CDR2 FQNNGV. V was trimmed by 1 base and J by 0 bases, leaving 16 bases between them.

The CDR3 nucleotides are TGTGCCAGCATTGCGGGGGGTTGGGCTTTCTTT. Translating gives CASIAGGWAFF. V usage is TRBV6-5 and J usage is TRBJ1-1; tentative D call: TRBD1 (5 bases). Looked up from germline, CDR1 is MNHEY and CDR2 is SVGAGI. The CDR3 contains 11 residues. V lost 7 bases and J 11 bases, leaving 14 bases between the germline ends.

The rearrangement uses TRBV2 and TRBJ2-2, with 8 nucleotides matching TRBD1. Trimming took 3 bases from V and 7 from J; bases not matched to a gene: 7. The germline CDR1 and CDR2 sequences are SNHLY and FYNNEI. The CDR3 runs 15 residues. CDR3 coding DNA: TGTGCCAGCAGTGAGGACCAGGGGGCGAACGGGGAGCTGTTTTTT. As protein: CASSEDQGANGELFF.

CDR3 protein: CSVYGALGLDGYTF. Here the CDR3 DNA reads TGCAGCGTTTATGGGGCCCTAGGGTTGGATGGCTACACCTTC. The chain recombines TRBV29-1 with TRBJ1-2, with TRBD1 as a possible D gene (5 bases). The CDR3 has 14 residues. V lost 5 bases and J lost 6, with 19 bases in between. Germline lookup yields CDR1 SQVTM and CDR2 ANQGSEA.

The DNA for the CDR3 is TGTGCCAGCAGCCCCTCGGGACAGTCCTATGGCTACACCTTC. Translated, it gives CASSPSGQSYGYTF. The chain joins TRBV7-9 to TRBJ1-2, with 7 bases aligning to TRBD1. The CDR3 runs 14 residues. Germline V gene lookup returns CDR1 SEHNR and CDR2 FQNEAQ (reference sequence). The J segment lost 4 bases and the V segment lost 5 bases, leaving 7 bases of the junction unmatched.

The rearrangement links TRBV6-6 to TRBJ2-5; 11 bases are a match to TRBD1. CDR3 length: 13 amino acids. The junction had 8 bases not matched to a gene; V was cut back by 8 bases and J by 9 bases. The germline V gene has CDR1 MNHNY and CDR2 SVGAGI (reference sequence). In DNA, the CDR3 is TGTGCCAGCTGCTCCGGGACAGGGGGAGCCCAGTACTTC. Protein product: CASCSGTGGAQYF.

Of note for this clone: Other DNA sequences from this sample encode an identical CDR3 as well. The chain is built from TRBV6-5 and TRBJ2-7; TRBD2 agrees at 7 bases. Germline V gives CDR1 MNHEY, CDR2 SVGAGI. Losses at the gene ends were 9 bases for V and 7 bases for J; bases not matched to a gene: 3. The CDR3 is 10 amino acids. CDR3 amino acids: CASRRGEQYF. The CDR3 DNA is TGTGCCAGTAGGCGGGGGGAGCAGTACTTC.

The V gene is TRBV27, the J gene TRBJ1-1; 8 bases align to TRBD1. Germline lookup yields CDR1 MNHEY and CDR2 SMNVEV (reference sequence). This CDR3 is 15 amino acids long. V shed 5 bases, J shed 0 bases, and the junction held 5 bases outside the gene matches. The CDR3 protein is CASSRTGRMNTEAFF. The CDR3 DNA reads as TGTGCCAGCAGTCGGACAGGGCGTATGAACACTGAAGCTTTCTTT.

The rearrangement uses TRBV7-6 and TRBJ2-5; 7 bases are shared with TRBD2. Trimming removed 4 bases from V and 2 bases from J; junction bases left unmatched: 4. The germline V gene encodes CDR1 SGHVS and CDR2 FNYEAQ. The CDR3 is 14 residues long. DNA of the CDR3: TGTGCCAGCAGCTCCTTCGGGGGGCAAGAGACCCAGTACTTC. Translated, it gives CASSSFGGQETQYF.

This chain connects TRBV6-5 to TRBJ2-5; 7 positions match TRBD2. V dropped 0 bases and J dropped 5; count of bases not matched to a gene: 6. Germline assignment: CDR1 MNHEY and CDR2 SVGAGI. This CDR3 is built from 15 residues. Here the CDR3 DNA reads TGTGCCAGCAGTTACTCGGGCGGGAGATTCGAGACCCAGTACTTC. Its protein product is CASSYSGGRFETQYF.

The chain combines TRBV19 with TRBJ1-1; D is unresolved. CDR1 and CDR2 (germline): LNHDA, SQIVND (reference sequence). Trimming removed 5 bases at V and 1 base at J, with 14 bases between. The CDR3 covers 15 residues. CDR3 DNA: TGTGCCAGTAGTTACCAGACAAGTCCGAACACTGAAGCTTTCTTT. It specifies CASSYQTSPNTEAFF.

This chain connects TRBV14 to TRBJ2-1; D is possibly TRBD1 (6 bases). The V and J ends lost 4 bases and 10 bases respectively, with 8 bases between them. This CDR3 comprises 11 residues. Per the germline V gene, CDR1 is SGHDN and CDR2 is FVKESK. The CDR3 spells CASSLGTEQFF. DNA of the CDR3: TGTGCCAGCAGCCTTGGGACAGAGCAGTTCTTC.